Reported below is one T cell receptor beta chain. This clone was seen a handful of times. Its antigen specificity is not known. Base quality data are lacking; no much larger clone is found one base away. Sample time point, as interpreted from the label and publication: around 26 weeks on oral tofacitinib. Read against the paper, the sample's treatment or condition label means: oral pan-JAK inhibitor, 5-10 mg twice daily. Lesional scalp punch biopsies and peripheral blood were collected from alopecia areata patients. PBMCs were separated by density centrifugation and stained for CD3, CD4 and CD8, after which CD4+ and CD8+ T cells were sorted on a FACSAria. The entry originates in a study of CD8+ T cells in alopecia areata (dated by TCRdb to 2016 to 2018). Concerning the study at large: The treated patients, all with moderate-to-severe alopecia areata, were enrolled in an open-label pilot trial of oral tofacitinib given at 5 to 10 mg twice daily. Scalp tissue and sorted CD4+ and CD8+ peripheral blood T cells from patchy and totalis/universalis alopecia areata patients and from healthy controls were covered by human TCRbeta sequencing. In treated patients, disease severity was measured using the SALT score, which gives the percentage of scalp surface area affected. Clonality in the scalp was compared among normal scalp (n=4), patchy alopecia areata scalp (n=8), and alopecia totalis/universalis scalp (n=8). TCRbeta CDR3 regions were amplified by immunoSEQ multiplex PCR with 35 Vbeta forward and 13 Jbeta reverse primers. Tofacitinib-treated patients had biopsies at baseline and at 4 and 24 weeks of treatment, with a later scalp biopsy in several patients. The RNA source kit depended on sample type: the PAXgene miRNA kit for fixed scalp, the miRNeasy kit for PBMCs, and the RNeasy kit for mouse skin. In both human patients and the C3H/HeJ mouse model, the study applied high-throughput TCRbeta sequencing to look at T cell clonal expansion in alopecia areata. Patients received tofacitinib for 6 to 18 months and were then followed off drug for 6 months to check for delayed response and recurrence.

The library relied on the immunoSEQ multiplex PCR assay. For TCR sequencing, RNA was extracted from every sample and reverse transcribed into cDNA to serve as template. First-strand cDNA was synthesized with SuperScript III using a 2:1 mix of oligo-dT and random hexamers. A synthetic immune receptor repertoire was used to assess amplification bias, and residual bias was removed computationally. In the paper's pipeline: Raw reads were preprocessed for error removal, and CDR3 was defined according to IMGT conventions as running from the conserved cysteine to phenylalanine. To get clonality, Shannon entropy was normalized by log2 of the number of productive unique TCRs and the result was subtracted from 1. Whether scalp clones were CD4 or CD8 was inferred by matching scalp TCRbeta sequences against CD4 and CD8 repertoires sorted from blood. TCRdb provides this immuneACCESS table in a form limited to in-frame rearrangements. Some clones are lacking; in checked studies, under half of them reflect an unresolved V gene, and why the rest are absent is not known. V, J and clone size derive from that table, while D and trimming were established from the DNA sequence. The sample table lists approximately 280,000 clones, roughly 50% of them with a count of one. Around 1.8% of the sample lies in the top ten.

Beyond this particular receptor, the publication reports: Scalp clonality and the number of expanded CD8+ clones among the top 100 scalp clones were significantly decreased by tofacitinib. During tofacitinib treatment, many expanded lesional clones stuck around in both scalp and blood, and this persistence may partly explain why relapse happens after treatment is stopped. Resident alphabeta T cells in normal human skin are also sequenced, complicating scalp TCR repertoire analysis, unlike mouse skin dominated by gammadelta T cells. Shared TCR sequences between patients were less evident than in mice, which may be partly attributable to HLA diversity in the patient population. Because the treated cohort was small and included a single nonresponder, larger studies are needed to assess links between baseline CD8+ expansion and response. Higher clonality and more expanded CD8+ clones were observed in lesional scalp than in normal scalp, particularly in alopecia totalis/universalis, a finding suggestive of antigenic drive.

The CDR3, cysteine through phenylalanine, is 17 amino acids long. Of all the DNA, just the CDR3 is kept, 51 bases in frame from base 1. CDR1 MDHEN and CDR2 SYDVKM are derived from the germline V gene. V lost 6 bases and J lost 2 bases; the stretch between them is 20 bases long. Recombination joined TRBV28 with TRBJ2-4; the D gene is possibly TRBD1, with 7 bases matching. Sequencing was performed on CD4+ T cells sorted from blood, taken at week 24, from a patient treated with tofacitinib. The clonotype comes from a human donor with alopecia areata. CDR3 protein: CASRAAGGPFTKNIQYF. The DNA sequence is TGTGCCAGCAGGGCCGCAGGGGGGCCTTTTACCAAAAACATTCAGTACTTC.